This T cell receptor (beta chain) came from a study of Graves' ophthalmopathy and Graves' hyperthyroidism. Study results and caveats: Ophthalmopathy could be told apart from stable hyperthyroidism by a 13-signature model (under 90% sensitivity, approximately 76% specificity).

The CDR3 consists of 14 residues. After removal of 6 bases from V and 4 bases from J, the junction contained 6 bases not matched to a gene. CDR1 is SQVTM and CDR2 is ANQGSEA in the germline V gene. Concerning this clonotype itself: Its antigen is unidentified.

The study enrolled ophthalmopathy donors with moderate-to-severe activity, CAS ≥3, NOSPECS ≥4 and duration under 3 months. Pregnant or lactating patients and those with other autoimmune diseases or uncontrolled infections were excluded. Amplified TCR beta CDR3 regions were obtained using RNA transcripts as template. The authors performed first-round RT-PCR with HTBI primers and then a second-round multiplex PCR. TCRdb processed the multiplex PCR reads anew with MiXCR; each CDR3 protein has one entry. The data show around 670,000 distinct CDR3 sequences, roughly 40% seen once. The TCR was taken from an adult man with Graves' ophthalmopathy. The chain employs TRBV29-1 and TRBJ2-5; 12 nucleotides match TRBD2. The specimen was peripheral blood. CDR3 residues: CSVQQGLAGETQYF. Written as DNA, the CDR3 is TGCAGCGTCCAACAGGGACTAGCGGGAGAGACCCAGTACTTC.